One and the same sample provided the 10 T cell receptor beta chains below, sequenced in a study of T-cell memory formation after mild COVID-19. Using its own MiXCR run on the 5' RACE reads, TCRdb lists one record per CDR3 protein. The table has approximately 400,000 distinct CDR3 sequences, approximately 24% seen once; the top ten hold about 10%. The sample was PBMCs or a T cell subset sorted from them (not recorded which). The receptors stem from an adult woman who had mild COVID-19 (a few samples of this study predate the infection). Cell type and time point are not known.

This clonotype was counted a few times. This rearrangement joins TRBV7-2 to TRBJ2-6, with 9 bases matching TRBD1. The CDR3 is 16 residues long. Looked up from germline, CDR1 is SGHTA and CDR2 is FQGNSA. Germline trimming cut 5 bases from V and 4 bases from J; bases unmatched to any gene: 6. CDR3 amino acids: CASSGQGFSGANVLTF. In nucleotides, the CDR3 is TGTGCCAGCAGCGGACAGGGGTTTTCGGGGGCCAACGTCCTGACTTTC.

The CDR3 DNA is TGCGCCAGCAGTGAGTCGCTGCAGGGAAACACCATATATTTT. Its translation: CASSESLQGNTIYF. The chain employs TRBV10-2 and TRBJ1-3; D uncertain. Germline-derived CDR1 and CDR2 are WSHSY and SAAADI. This CDR3 has 14 amino acids. Trimming pared 0 bases from V and 4 bases from J, leaving 7 bases between.

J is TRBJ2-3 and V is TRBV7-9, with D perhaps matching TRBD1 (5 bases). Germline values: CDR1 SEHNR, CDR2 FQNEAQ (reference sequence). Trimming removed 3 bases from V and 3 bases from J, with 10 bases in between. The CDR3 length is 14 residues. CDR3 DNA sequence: TGTGCCAGCAGCTTGAAGGGGAATACAGATACGCAGTATTTT. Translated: CASSLKGNTDTQYF.

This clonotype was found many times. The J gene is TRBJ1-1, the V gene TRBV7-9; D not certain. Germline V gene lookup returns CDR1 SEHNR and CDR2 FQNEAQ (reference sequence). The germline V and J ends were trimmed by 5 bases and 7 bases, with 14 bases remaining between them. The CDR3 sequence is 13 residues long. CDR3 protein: CASSPGEFGEAFF. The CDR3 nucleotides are TGTGCCAGCAGCCCAGGCGAATTTGGTGAAGCTTTCTTT.

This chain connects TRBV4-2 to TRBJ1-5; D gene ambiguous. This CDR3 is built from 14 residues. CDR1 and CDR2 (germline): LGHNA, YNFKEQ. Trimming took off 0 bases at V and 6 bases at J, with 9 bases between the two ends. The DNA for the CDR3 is TGTGCCAGCAGCCAAGATAAGGGATCTCAGCCCCAGCATTTT. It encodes CASSQDKGSQPQHF.

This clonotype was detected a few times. The DNA of the CDR3 is TGCAGCGCCACGGGGCAGGCGAACACTGAAGCTTTCTTT. This sequence encodes CSATGQANTEAFF. The chain combines TRBV29-1 with TRBJ1-1; a possible D gene is TRBD1 (5 bases). CDR1 and CDR2 from the germline V gene are SQVTM and ANQGSEA. Trimming shortened V by 7 bases and J by 1 base, and 13 bases separated the two germline ends. The length of the CDR3 is 13 residues.

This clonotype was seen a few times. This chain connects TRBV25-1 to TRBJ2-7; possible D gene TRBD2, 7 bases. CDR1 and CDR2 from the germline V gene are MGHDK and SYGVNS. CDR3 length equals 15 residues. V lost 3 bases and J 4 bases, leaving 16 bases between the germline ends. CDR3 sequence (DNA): TGTGCCAGCAGTGATAGGGGGGGGAACGGATACGAGCAGTACTTC. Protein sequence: CASSDRGGNGYEQYF.

The chain's CDR3 is CASSFTSGGASSYEQYF. CDR3 nucleotides: TGCGCCAGCAGCTTTACTAGCGGGGGGGCCTCCTCCTACGAGCAGTACTTC. The rearrangement joins TRBV5-1 to TRBJ2-7, with 13 positions matching TRBD2. This CDR3 comprises 17 residues. V shed 2 bases, J shed 0 bases, and the junction held 5 bases outside the gene matches. The germline gives CDR1 SGHRS, CDR2 YFSETQ.

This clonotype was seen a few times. The CDR3 DNA reads as TGCGCCAGCAGCCAAGTGGGCAGCTATGGCTACACCTTC. Translation gives CASSQVGSYGYTF. The V gene is TRBV4-1, the J gene TRBJ1-2; the D is unclear. This CDR3 has 13 amino acids. Germline loops: CDR1 MGHRA, CDR2 YSYEKL. Trimming cost V 1 base and J 4 bases, with 7 bases left between them.

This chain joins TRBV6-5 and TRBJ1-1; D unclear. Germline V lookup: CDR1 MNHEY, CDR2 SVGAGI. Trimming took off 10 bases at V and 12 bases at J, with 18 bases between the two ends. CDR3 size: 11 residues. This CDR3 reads CATLAASSTFF. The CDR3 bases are TGTGCCACCCTGGCGGCCAGTTCGACTTTCTTT.